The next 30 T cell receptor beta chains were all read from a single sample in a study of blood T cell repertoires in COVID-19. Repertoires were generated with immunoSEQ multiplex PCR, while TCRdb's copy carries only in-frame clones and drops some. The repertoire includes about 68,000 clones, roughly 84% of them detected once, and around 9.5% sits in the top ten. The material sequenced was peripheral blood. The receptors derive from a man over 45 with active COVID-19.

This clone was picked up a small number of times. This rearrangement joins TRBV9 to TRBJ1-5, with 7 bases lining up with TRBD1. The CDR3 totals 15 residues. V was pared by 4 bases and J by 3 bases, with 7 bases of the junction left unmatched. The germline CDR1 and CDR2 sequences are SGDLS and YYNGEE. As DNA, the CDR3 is TGTGCCAGCAGCCCCGGGGGACAGTCCAATCAGCCCCAGCATTTT. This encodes CASSPGGQSNQPQHF. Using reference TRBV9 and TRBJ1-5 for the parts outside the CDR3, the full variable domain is DSGVTQTPKHLITATGQRVTLRCSPRSGDLSVYWYQQSLDQGLQFLIQYYNGEERAKGNILERFSAQQFPDLHSELNLSSLELGDSALYFCASSPGGQSNQPQHFGDGTRLSIL.

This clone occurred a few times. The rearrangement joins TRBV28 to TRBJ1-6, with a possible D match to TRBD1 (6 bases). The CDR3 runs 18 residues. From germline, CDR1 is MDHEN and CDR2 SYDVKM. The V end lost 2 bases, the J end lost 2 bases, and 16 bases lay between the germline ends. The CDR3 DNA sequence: TGTGCCAGCAGTTTACCCCGGACAGCTTATCCCTATAATTCACCCCTCCACTTT. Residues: CASSLPRTAYPYNSPLHF.

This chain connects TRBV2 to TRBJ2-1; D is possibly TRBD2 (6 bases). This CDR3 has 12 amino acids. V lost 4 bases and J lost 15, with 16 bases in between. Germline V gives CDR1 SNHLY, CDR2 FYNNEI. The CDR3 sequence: CASSGDSAWWFF. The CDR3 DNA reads TGTGCCAGCAGTGGGGACTCGGCTTGGTGGTTCTTC.

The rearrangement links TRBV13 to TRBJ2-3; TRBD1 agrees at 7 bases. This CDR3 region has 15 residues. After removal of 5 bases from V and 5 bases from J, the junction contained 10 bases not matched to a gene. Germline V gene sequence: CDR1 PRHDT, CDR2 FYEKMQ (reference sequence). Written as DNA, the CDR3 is TGTGCCAGCAGCCAGGGGCAAGGGGGCATAGATACGCAGTATTTT. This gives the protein CASSQGQGGIDTQYF.

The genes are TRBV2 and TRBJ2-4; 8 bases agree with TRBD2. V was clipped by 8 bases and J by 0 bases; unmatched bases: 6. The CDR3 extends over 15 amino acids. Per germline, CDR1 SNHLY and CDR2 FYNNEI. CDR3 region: CASRGGGLAKNIQYF. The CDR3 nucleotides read TGTGCCAGCCGGGGGGGCGGGTTAGCCAAAAACATTCAGTACTTC.

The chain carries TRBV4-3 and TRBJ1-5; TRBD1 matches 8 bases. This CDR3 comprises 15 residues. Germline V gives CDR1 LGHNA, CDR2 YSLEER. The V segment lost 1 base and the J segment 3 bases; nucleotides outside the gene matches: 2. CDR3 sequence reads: CASSQGRGLNQPQHF. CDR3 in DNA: TGCGCCAGCAGCCAAGGCAGGGGGCTCAATCAGCCCCAGCATTTT.

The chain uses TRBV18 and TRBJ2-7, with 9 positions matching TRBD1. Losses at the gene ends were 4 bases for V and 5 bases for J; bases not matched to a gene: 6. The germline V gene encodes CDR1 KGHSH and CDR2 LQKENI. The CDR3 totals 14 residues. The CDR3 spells CASSLPGQGHEQYF. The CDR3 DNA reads TGTGCCAGCTCACTCCCGGGACAGGGTCACGAGCAGTACTTC.

CDR3 sequence (DNA): TGCGCCAGCAGCGGGGCCCGGGCGAATGAGCAGTTCTTC. Encoded protein: CASSGARANEQFF. This sequence joins TRBV5-1 and TRBJ2-1; tentative D call: TRBD1 (5 bases). The CDR3 has 13 amino acids. Looked up from germline, CDR1 is SGHRS and CDR2 is YFSETQ. V lost 4 bases, J lost 7 bases, and 12 bases lay in between.

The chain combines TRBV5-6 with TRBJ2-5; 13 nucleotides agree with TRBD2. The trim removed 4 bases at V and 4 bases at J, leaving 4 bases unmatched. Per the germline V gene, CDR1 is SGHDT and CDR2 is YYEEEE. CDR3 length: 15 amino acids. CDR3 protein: CASSPLAGGGETQYF. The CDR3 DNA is TGTGCCAGCAGCCCACTAGCGGGAGGGGGAGAGACCCAGTACTTC.

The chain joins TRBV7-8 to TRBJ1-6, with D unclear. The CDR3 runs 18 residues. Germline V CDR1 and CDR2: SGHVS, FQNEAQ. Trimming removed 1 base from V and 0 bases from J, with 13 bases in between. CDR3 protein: CASSLGVSGYSYNSPLHF. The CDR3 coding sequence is TGTGCCAGCAGCTTAGGAGTTTCGGGGTACTCCTATAATTCACCCCTCCACTTT.

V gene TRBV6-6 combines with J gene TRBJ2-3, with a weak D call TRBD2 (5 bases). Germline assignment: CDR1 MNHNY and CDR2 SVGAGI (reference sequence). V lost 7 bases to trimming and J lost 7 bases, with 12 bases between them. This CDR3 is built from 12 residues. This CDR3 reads CASTILANTQYF. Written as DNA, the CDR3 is TGTGCCAGCACCATATTAGCGAATACGCAGTATTTT.

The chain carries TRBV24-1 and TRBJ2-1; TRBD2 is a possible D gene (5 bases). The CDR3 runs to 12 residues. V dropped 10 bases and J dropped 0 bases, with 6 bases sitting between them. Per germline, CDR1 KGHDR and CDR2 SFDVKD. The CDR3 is CATADSYNEQFF. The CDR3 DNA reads TGTGCCACAGCGGACTCCTACAATGAGCAGTTCTTC.

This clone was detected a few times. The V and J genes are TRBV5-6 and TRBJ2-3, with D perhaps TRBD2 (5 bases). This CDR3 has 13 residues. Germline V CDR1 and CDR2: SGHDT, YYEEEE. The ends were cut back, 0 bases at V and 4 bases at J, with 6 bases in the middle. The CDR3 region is CASSLGGSDTQYF. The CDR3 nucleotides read TGTGCCAGCAGCTTGGGCGGGTCAGATACGCAGTATTTT.

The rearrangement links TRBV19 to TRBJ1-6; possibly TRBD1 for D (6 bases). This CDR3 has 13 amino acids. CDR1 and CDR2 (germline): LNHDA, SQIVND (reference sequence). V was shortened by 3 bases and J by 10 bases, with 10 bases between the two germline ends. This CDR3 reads CASSMTGGSPLHF. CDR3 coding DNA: TGTGCCAGTAGTATGACAGGCGGGTCACCCCTCCACTTT.

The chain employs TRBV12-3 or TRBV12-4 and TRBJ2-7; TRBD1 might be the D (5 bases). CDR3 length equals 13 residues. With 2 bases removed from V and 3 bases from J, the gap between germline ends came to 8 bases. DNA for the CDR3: TGTGCCAGCAGTTTAAGTAGGGGCTACGAGCAGTACTTC. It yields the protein CASSLSRGYEQYF.

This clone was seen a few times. The CDR3 coding sequence is TGTGCCAGCAGCCCTACGACAGGGGCGGGGGATGAGCAGTTCTTC. This translates into CASSPTTGAGDEQFF. The chain combines TRBV7-7 with TRBJ2-1; the D gene is possibly TRBD1 (8 bases). In germline, CDR1 is SSHAT, CDR2 FNYEAQ (reference sequence). V lost 5 bases and J 8 bases, leaving 19 bases between the germline ends. The CDR3 runs to 15 residues. Filled out from reference TRBV7-7 and TRBJ2-1, the complete variable domain reads GAGVSQSPRYKVTKRGQDVTLRCDPISSHATLYWYQQALGQGPEFLTYFNYEAQPDKSGLPSDRFSAERPEGSISTLTIQRTEQRDSAMYRCASSPTTGAGDEQFFGPGTRLTVL.

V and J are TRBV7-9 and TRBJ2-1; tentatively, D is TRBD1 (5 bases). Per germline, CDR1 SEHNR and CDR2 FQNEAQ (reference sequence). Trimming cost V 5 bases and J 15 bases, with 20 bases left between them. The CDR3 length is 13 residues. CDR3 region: CASSPGNSLTRFF. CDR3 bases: TGTGCCAGCAGCCCAGGGAATTCACTTACGCGGTTCTTC.

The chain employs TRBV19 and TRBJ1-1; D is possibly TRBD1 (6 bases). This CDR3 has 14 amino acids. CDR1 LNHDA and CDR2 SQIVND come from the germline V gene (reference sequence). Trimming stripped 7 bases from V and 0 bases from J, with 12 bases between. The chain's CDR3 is CASKYREMNTEAFF. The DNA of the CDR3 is TGTGCCAGTAAATACAGGGAGATGAACACTGAAGCTTTCTTT.

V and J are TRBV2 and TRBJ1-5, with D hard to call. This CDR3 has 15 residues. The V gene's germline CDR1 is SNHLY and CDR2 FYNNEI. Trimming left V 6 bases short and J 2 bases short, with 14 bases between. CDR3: CASRSSNTGNQPQHF. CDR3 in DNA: TGTGCCAGCAGATCGTCCAATACAGGCAATCAGCCCCAGCATTTT. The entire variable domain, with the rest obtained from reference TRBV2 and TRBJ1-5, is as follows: EPEVTQTPSHQVTQMGQEVILRCVPISNHLYFYWYRQILGQKVEFLVSFYNNEISEKSEIFDDQFSVERPDGSNFTLKIRSTKLEDSAMYFCASRSSNTGNQPQHFGDGTRLSIL.

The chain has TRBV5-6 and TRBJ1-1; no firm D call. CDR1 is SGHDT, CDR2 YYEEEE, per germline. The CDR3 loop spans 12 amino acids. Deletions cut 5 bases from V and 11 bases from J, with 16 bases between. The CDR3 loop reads CASRSVSSAAFF. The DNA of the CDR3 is TGTGCCAGCAGGAGCGTTTCTTCCGCGGCTTTCTTT.

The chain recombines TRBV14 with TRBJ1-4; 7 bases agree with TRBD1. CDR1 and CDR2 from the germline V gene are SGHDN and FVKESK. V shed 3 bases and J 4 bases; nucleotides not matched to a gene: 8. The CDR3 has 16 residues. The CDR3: CASSHSRGLGNEKLFF. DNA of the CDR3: TGTGCCAGCAGCCATTCCAGGGGGTTGGGTAATGAAAAACTGTTTTTT.

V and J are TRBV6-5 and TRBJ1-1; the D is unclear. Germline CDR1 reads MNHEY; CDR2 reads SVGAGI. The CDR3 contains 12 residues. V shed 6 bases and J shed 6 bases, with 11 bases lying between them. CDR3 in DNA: TGTGCCAGCAGCCGTCATGGCCCTGAAGCTTTCTTT. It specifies CASSRHGPEAFF.

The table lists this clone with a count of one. DNA for the CDR3: TGCAGCGTTGGTATATCGGGGCAGCCCCAGCATTTT. This sequence encodes CSVGISGQPQHF. The V gene is TRBV29-1, the J gene TRBJ1-5; D is uncertain. CDR1 and CDR2 (germline): SQVTM, ANQGSEA. Trimming took 4 bases from V and 7 from J, leaving 11 bases between them. The CDR3 consists of 12 residues.

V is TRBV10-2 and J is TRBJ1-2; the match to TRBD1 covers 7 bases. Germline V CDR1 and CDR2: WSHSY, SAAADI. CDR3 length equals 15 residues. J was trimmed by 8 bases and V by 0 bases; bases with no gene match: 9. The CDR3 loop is CASSESMGRGIGYTF. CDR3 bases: TGCGCCAGCAGTGAGTCGATGGGCAGGGGGATAGGCTACACCTTC.

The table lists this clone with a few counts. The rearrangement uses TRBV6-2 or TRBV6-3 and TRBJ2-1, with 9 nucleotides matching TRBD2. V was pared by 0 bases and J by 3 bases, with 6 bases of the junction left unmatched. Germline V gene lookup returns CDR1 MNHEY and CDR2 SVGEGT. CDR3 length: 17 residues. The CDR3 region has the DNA TGTGCCAGCAGTTACTCTTGGCTAGCGGGAATCTACAATGAGCAGTTCTTC. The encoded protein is CASSYSWLAGIYNEQFF.

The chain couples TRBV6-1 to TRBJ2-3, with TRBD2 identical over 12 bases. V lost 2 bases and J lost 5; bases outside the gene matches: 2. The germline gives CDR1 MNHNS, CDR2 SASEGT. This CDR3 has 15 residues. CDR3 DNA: TGTGCCAGCAGTGAAAGACTAGCGGGAGTAGATACGCAGTATTTT. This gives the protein CASSERLAGVDTQYF.

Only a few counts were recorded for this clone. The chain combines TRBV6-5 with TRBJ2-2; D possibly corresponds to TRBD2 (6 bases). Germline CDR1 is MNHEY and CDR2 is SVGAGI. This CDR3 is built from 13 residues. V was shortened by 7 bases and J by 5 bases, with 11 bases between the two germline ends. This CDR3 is CASTNSGTGELFF. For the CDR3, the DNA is TGTGCCAGCACAAATAGCGGAACCGGGGAGCTGTTTTTT.

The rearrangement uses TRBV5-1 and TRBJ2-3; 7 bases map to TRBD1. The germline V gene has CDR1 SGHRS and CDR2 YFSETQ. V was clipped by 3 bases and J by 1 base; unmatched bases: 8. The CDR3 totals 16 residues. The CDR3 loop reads CASSWSRDSRTDTQYF. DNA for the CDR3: TGCGCCAGCAGCTGGTCCCGGGACAGCCGCACAGATACGCAGTATTTT.

CDR3 nucleotide sequence: TGTGCCATCAGGGATCTAGCAATCGAGCAGTTCTTC. It encodes CAIRDLAIEQFF. The V and J genes are TRBV10-3 and TRBJ2-1, with D possibly matching TRBD2 (5 bases). Germline assignment: CDR1 ENHRY and CDR2 SYGVKD. With 6 bases removed from V and 10 bases from J, the gap between germline ends came to 13 bases. The CDR3 totals 12 residues.

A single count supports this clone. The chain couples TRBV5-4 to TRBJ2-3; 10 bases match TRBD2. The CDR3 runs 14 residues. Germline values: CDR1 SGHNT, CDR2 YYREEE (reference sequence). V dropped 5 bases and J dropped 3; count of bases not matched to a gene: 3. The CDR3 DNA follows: TGTGCCAGCAGGAGCGGGGGGGCGACAGATACGCAGTATTTT. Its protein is CASRSGGATDTQYF.